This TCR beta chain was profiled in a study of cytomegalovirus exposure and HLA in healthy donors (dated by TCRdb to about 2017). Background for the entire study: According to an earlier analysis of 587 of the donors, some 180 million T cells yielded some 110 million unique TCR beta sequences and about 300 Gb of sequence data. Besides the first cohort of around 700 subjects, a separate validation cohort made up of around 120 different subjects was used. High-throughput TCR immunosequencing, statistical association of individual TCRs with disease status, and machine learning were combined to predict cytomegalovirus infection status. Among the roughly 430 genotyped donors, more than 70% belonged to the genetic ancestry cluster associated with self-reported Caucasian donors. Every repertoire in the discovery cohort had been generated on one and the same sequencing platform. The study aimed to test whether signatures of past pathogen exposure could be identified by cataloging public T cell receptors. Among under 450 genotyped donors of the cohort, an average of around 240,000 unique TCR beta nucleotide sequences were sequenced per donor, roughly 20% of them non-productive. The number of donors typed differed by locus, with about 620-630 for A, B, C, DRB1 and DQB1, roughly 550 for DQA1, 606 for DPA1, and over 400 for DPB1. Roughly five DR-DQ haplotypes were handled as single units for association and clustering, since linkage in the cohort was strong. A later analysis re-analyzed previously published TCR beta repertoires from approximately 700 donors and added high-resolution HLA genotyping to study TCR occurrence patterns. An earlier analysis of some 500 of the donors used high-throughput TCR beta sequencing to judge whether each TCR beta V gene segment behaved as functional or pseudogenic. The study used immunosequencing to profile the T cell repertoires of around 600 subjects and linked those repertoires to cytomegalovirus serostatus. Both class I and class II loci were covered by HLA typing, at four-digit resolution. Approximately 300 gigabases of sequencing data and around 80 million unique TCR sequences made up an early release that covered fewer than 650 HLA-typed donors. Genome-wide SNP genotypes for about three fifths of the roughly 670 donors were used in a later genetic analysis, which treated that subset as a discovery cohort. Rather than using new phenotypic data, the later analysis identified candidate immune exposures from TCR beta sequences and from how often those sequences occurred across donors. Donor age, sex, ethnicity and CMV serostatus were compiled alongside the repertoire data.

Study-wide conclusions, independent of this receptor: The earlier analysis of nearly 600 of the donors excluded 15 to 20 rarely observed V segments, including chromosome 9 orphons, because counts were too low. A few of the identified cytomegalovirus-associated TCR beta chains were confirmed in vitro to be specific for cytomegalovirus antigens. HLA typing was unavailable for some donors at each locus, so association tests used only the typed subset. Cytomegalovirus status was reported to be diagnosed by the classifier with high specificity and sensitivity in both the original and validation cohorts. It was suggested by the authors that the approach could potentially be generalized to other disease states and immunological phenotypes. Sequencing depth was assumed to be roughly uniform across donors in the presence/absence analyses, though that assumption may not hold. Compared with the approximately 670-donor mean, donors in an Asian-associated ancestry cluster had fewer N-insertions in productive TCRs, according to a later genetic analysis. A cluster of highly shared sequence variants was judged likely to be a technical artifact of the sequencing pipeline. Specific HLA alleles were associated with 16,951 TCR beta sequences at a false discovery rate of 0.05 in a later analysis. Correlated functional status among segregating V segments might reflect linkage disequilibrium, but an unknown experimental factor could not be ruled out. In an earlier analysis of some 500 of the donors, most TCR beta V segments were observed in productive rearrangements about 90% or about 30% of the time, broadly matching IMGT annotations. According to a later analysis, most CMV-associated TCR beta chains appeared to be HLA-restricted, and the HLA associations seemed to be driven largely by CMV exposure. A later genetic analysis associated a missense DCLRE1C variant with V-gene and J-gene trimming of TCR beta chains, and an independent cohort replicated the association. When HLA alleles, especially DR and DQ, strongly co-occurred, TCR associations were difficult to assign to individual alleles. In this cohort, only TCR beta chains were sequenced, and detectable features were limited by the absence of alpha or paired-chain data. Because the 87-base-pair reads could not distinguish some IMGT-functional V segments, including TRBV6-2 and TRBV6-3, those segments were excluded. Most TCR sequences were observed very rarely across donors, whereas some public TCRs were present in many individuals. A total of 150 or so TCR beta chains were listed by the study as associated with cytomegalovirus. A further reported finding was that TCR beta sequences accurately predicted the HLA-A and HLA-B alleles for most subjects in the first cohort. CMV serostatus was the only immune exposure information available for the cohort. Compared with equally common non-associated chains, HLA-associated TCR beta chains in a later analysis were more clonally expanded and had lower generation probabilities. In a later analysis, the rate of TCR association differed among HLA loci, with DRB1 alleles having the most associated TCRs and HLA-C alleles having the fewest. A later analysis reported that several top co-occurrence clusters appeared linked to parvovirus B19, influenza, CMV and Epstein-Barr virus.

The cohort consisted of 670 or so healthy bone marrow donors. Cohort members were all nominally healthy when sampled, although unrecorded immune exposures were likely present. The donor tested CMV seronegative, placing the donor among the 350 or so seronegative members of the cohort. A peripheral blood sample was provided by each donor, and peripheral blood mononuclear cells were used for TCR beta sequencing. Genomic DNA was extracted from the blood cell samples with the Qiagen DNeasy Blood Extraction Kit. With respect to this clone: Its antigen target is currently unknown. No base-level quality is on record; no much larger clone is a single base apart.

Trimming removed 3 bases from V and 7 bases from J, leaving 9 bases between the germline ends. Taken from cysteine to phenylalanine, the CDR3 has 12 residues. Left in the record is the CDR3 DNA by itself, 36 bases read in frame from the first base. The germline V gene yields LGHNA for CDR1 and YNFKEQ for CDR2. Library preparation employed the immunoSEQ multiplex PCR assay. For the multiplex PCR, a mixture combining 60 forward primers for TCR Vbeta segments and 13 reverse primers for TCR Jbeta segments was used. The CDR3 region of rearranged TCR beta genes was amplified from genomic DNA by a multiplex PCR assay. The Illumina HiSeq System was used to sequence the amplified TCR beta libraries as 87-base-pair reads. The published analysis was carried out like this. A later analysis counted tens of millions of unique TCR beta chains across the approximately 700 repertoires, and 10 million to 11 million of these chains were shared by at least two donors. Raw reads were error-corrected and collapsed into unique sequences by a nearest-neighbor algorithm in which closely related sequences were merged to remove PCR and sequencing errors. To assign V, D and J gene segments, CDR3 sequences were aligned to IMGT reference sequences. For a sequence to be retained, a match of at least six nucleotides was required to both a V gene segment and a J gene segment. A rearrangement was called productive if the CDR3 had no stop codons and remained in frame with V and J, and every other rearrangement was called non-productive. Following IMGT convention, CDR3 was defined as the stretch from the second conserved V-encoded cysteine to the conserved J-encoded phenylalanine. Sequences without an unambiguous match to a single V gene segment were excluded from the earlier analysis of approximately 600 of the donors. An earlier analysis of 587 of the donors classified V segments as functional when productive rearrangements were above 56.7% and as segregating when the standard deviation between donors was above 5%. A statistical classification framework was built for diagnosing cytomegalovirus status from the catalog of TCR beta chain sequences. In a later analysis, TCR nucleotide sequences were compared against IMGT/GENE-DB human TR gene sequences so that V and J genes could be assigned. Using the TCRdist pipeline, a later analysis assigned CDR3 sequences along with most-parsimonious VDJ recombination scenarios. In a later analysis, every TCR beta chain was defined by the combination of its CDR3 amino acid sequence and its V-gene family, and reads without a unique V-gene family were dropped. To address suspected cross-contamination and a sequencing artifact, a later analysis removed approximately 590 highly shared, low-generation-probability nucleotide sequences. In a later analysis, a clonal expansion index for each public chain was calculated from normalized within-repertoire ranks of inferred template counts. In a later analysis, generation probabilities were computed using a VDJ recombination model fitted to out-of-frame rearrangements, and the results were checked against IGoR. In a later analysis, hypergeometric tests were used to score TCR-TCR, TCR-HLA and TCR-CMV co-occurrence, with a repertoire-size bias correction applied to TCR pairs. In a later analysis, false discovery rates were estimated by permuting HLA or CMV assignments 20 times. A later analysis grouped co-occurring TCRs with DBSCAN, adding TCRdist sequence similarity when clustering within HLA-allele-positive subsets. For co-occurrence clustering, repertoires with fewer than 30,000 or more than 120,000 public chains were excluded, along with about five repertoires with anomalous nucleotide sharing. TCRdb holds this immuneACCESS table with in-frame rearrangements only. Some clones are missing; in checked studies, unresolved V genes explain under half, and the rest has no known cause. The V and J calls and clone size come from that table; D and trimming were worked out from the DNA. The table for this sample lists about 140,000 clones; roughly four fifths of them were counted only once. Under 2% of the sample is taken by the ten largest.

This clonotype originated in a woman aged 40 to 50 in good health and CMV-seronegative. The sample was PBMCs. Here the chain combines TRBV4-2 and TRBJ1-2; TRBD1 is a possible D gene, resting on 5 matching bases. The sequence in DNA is TGTGCCAGCAGCCACAAAAGGGGTGGCTACACCTTC. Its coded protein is CASSHKRGGYTF.